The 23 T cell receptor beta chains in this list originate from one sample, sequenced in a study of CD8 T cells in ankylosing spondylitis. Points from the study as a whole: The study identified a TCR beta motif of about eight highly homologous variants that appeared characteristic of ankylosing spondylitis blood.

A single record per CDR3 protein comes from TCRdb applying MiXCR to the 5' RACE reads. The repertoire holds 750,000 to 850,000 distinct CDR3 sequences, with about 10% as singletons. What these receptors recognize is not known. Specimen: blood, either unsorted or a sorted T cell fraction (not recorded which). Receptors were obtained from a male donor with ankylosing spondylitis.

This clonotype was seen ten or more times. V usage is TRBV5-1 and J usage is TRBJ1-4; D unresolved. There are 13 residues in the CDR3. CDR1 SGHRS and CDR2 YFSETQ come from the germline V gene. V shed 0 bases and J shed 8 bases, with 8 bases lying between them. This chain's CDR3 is CASSLGQGEKLFF. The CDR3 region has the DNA TGCGCCAGCAGCTTGGGACAAGGAGAAAAACTGTTTTTT.

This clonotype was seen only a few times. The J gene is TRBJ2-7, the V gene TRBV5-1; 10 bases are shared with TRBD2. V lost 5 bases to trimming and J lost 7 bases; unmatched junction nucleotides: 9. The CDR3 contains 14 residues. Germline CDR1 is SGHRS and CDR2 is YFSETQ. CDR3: CASSRASGRQEQYF. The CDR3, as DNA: TGCGCCAGCAGTAGGGCTAGCGGGAGACAGGAGCAGTACTTC.

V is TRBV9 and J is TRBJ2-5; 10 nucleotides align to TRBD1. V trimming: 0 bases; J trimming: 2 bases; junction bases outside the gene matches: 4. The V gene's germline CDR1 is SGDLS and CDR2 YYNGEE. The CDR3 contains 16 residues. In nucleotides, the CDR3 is TGTGCCAGCAGCGTAGCTGACAGGGGGCTTCAAGAGACCCAGTACTTC. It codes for CASSVADRGLQETQYF.

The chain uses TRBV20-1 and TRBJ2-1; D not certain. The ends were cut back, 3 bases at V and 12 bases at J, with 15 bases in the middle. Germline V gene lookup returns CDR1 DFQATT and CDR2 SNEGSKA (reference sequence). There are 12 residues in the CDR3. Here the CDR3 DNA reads TGCAGTGCTAGGTACCGGCCGTTATGGCAGTTCTTC. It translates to CSARYRPLWQFF.

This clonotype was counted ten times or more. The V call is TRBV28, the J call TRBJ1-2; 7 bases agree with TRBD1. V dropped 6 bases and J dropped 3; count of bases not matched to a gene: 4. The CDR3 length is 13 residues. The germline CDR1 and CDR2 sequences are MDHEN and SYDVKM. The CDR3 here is CASRPGQHYGYTF. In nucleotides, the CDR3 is TGTGCCAGCAGGCCGGGACAGCACTATGGCTACACCTTC.

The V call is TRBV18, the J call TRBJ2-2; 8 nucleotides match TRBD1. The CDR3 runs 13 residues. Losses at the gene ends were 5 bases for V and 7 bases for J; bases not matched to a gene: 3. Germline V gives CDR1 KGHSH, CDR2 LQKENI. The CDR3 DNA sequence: TGTGCCAGCTCAATCGGGACAGGCGGGGAGCTGTTTTTT. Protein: CASSIGTGGELFF.

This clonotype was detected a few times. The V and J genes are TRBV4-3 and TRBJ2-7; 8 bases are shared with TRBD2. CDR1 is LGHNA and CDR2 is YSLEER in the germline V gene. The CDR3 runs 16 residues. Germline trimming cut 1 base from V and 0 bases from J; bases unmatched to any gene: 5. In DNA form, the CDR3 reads TGCGCCAGCAGCCAAGCTTCCGGGGGGGGCTCCTACGAGCAGTACTTC. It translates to CASSQASGGGSYEQYF.

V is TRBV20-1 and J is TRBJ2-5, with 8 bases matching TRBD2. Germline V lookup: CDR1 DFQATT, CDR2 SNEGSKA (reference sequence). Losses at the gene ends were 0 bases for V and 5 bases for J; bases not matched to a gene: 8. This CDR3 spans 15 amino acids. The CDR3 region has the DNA TGCAGTGCTAGAGATACGGGGGGGCCCGGGGAGACCCAGTACTTC. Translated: CSARDTGGPGETQYF.

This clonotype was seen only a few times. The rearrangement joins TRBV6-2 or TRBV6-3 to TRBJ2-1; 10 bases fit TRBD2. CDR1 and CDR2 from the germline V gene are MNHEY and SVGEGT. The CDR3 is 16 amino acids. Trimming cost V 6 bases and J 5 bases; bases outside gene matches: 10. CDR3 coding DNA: TGTGCCAGCAGCCCCCCAGCGGGAGGGCCCCACAATGAGCAGTTCTTC. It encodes CASSPPAGGPHNEQFF.

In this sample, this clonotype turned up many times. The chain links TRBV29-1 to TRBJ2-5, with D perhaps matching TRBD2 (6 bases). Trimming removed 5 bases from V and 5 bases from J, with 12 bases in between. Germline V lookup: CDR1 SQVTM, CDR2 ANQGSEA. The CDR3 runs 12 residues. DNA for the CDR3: TGCAGCGTTTTGGGGAGGTGGGAGACCCAGTACTTC. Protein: CSVLGRWETQYF.

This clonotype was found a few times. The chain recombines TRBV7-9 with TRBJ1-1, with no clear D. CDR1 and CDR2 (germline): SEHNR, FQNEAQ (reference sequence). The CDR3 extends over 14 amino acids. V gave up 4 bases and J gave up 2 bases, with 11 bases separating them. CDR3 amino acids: CASSSSNGNTEAFF. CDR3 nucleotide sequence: TGTGCCAGCAGCTCGTCTAACGGTAACACTGAAGCTTTCTTT.

The chain's CDR3 is CASISRRGSETQYF. CDR3 nucleotides: TGTGCCAGCATTAGCCGTAGAGGTTCGGAGACCCAGTACTTC. The chain couples TRBV6-2 or TRBV6-3 to TRBJ2-5, with D unclear. Trimming took 7 bases from V and 5 from J, leaving 17 bases between them. Germline CDR1 is MNHEY and CDR2 is SVGEGT. The CDR3 spans 14 residues.

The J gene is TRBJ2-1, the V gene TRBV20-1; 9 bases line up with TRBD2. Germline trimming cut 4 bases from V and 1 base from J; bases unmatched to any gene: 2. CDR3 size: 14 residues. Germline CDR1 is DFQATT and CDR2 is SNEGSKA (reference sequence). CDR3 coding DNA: TGCAGTGCTATTAGCGGGGGATCCTACAATGAGCAGTTCTTC. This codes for CSAISGGSYNEQFF.

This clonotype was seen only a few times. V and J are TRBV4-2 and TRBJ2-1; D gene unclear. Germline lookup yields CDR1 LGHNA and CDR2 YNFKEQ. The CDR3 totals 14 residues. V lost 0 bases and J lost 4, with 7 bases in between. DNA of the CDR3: TGTGCCAGCAGCCAAGATATACTTTACAATGAGCAGTTCTTC. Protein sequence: CASSQDILYNEQFF.

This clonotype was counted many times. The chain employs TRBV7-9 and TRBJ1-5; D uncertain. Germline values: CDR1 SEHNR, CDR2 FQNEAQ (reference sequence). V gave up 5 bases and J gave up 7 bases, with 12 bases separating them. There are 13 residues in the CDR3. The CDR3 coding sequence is TGTGCCAGCAGCGGAAACTCGGGGCAGCCCCAGCATTTT. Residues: CASSGNSGQPQHF.

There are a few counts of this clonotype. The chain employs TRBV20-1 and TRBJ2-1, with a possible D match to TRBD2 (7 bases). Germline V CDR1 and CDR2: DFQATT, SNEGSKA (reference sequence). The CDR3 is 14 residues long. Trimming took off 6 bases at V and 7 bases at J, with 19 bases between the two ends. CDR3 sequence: CSAQGGGPRNEQFF. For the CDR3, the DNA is TGCAGTGCCCAAGGGGGGGGCCCTCGGAATGAGCAGTTCTTC.

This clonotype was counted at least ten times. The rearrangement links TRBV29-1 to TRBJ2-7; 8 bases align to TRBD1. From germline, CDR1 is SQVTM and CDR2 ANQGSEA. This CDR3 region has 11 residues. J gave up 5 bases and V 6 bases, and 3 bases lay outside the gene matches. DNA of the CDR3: TGCAGCGTGGACAGGGATCACGAGCAGTACTTC. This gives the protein CSVDRDHEQYF.

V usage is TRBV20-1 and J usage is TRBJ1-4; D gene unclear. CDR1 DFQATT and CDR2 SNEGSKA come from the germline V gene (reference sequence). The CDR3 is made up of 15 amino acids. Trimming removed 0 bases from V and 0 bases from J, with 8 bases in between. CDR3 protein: CSARDIRTTNEKLFF. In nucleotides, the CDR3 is TGCAGTGCTAGAGATATACGTACAACTAATGAAAAACTGTTTTTT.

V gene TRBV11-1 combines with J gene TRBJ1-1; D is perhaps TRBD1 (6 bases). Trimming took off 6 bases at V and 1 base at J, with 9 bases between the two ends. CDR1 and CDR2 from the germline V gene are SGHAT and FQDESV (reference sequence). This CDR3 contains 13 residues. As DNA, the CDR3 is TGTGCCAGCAGACAGGGCACGAACACTGAAGCTTTCTTT. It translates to CASRQGTNTEAFF.

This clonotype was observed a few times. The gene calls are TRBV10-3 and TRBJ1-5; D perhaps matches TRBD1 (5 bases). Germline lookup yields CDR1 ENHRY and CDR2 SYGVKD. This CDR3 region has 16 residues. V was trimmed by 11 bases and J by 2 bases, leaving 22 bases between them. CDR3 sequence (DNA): TGTGCCTCTCGGTCGCCCTCTGAAGGGGGCAATCAGCCCCAGCATTTT. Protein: CASRSPSEGGNQPQHF.

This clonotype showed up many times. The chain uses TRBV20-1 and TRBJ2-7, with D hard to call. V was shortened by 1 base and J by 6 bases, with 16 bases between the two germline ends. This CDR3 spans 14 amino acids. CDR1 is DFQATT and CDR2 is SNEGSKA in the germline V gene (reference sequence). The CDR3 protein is CSARAARGVGEQYF. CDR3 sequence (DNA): TGCAGTGCTAGAGCGGCACGCGGAGTGGGCGAGCAGTACTTC.

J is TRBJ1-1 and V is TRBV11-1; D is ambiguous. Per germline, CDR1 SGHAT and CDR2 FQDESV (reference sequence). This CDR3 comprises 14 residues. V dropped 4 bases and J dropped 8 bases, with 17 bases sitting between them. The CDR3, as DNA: TGTGCCAGCAGCTGGGGAAAGAGGGATCGGGAAGCTTTCTTT. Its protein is CASSWGKRDREAFF. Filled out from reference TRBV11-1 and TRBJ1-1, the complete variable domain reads EAEVAQSPRYKITEKSQAVAFWCDPISGHATLYWYRQILGQGPELLVQFQDESVVDDSQLPKDRFSAERLKGVDSTLKIQPAELGDSAMYLCASSWGKRDREAFFGQGTRLTVV.

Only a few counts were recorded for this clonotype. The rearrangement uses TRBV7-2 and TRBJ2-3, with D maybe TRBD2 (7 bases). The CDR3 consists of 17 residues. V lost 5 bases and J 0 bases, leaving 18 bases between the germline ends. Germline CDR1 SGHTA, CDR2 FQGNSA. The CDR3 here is CASSPAPRGPSTDTQYF. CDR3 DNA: TGTGCCAGCAGCCCGGCGCCGCGGGGGCCTAGCACAGATACGCAGTATTTT.